This record covers a single TCR beta chain. This specimen comes from a study of PD-1 blockade in classical Hodgkin lymphoma. Time point here: newly diagnosed, previously untreated cHL patient sample. With magnetic negative selection, CD4+ T cells were purified from PBMCs that had been thawed. The CDR3 consists of 16 residues. The V gene lost 3 bases and the J gene lost 0 bases, with 14 bases spanning the gap. The germline V gene has CDR1 SGDLS and CDR2 YYNGEE. Data came from immunoSEQ multiplex PCR; TCRdb stores just in-frame clones and leaves some out. The sample yields 20,000 or so clones, approximately 92% seen once.

This clonotype was obtained from a human donor with classical Hodgkin lymphoma. V gene TRBV9 combines with J gene TRBJ2-3, with D perhaps assigned TRBD1 or TRBD2 (5 bases each). The sample was CD4+ T cells from blood. The CDR3 is CASSAGTGPSTDTQYF. In DNA form, the CDR3 reads TGTGCCAGCAGCGCGGGAACAGGTCCCAGCACAGATACGCAGTATTTT.